This entry is about one T cell receptor beta chain. One base away lies a much larger clone, so this may be a sequencing read error. This specimen belongs to a study of read filtering for tumor transcriptome and immune sequencing. The library was built from about 400 ng RNA with molecular barcoded adaptors for alpha/delta and beta/gamma chains. TCRdb passed the reads through MiXCR, listing each CDR3 protein once. In the table there are 93,000 or so distinct CDR3 sequences, about a fifth of which are singletons. The ends were cut back, 11 bases at V and 6 bases at J, with 16 bases in the middle. The germline CDR1 and CDR2 sequences are MDHEN and SYDVKM. The CDR3 totals 12 residues.

The receptor was isolated from a donor at least 40 years old with multiple myeloma. This rearrangement joins TRBV28 to TRBJ2-5; D is unclear. Sequencing was carried out using a population of CD138-negative cells sorted from bone marrow. The CDR3: CAGSGPSKTQYF. The CDR3 nucleotides read TGTGCCGGCTCTGGACCTTCCAAGACCCAGTACTTC.